Below are 4 T cell receptor beta chains sequenced from a single sample in a study of shared T cell receptors in the human thymus. Assay: immunoSEQ multiplex PCR; the TCRdb copy retains only in-frame clones and omits some. The data contain some 720,000 clones, roughly 90% of them singletons. These data were also filed under a second study, of human thymus T cells.

Sequencing was performed on thymocytes. These receptors were obtained from a boy less than two years old with a congenital heart defect.

The CDR3 DNA follows: TGTGCCAGCAGCTTGGAATGGACAGGGGAAAGACCTTATGGCTACACCTTC. It translates to CASSLEWTGERPYGYTF. This chain joins TRBV5-6 and TRBJ1-2, with 9 positions matching TRBD1. V trimming: 0 bases; J trimming: 5 bases; junction bases outside the gene matches: 11. Germline V CDR1 and CDR2: SGHDT, YYEEEE. The CDR3 length is 17 residues.

The chain couples TRBV6-1 to TRBJ1-5; D is unresolved. Germline CDR1 reads MNHNS; CDR2 reads SASEGT. The CDR3 covers 16 residues. Trimming took 1 base from V and 6 from J, leaving 16 bases between them. CDR3 DNA sequence: TGTGCCAGCAGTGAAGGGAGGGCGGAGTACGGTCAGCCCCAGCATTTT. Translating gives CASSEGRAEYGQPQHF.

The chain employs TRBV7-2 and TRBJ2-5; 11 bases fit TRBD2. J gave up 5 bases and V 5 bases, and 7 bases lay outside the gene matches. The length of the CDR3 is 15 residues. Per germline, CDR1 SGHTA and CDR2 FQGNSA. The CDR3 DNA is TGTGCCAGCAGCCGGGGGACTAGCGGCCAGGAGACCCAGTACTTC. This translates into CASSRGTSGQETQYF. Variable domain in full (rest from reference TRBV7-2 and TRBJ2-5): GAGVSQSPSNKVTEKGKDVELRCDPISGHTALYWYRQSLGQGLEFLIYFQGNSAPDKSGLPSDRFSAERTGGSVSTLTIQRTQQEDSAVYLCASSRGTSGQETQYFGPGTRLLVL.

The J gene is TRBJ2-1, the V gene TRBV7-9; 13 positions match TRBD2. The CDR3 sequence is 16 residues long. CDR1 and CDR2 (germline): SEHNR, FQNEAQ (reference sequence). The V gene end was trimmed by 4 bases and the J gene end by 5 bases; junction bases not matched to a gene: 5. CDR3 amino acids: CASSSPTSGRHNEQFF. In DNA form, the CDR3 reads TGTGCCAGCAGCTCGCCGACTAGCGGGAGGCACAATGAGCAGTTCTTC.